This note documents a single TCR beta chain sequence. Its antigen remains unknown. These data originate in a study of Tregs in tolerant kidney transplant recipients. Study overall: Recipient cells were told from donor cells by antibody staining.

V gave up 6 bases and J gave up 0 bases, with 6 bases separating them. This CDR3 region has 12 residues. The V gene's germline CDR1 is SQVTM and CDR2 ANQGSEA. Method: immunoSEQ multiplex PCR; TCRdb's copy keeps in-frame clones and lacks some. In the table there are just under 45,000 clones, around 95% of which are singletons. The source is a human donor in good health. V and J are TRBV29-1 and TRBJ2-1; D remains unclear. The sequenced sample was Tregs from blood cultured with allogeneic cells. CDR3 DNA: TGCAGCGTCCTCAGCTCCTACAATGAGCAGTTCTTC. It translates to CSVLSSYNEQFF.